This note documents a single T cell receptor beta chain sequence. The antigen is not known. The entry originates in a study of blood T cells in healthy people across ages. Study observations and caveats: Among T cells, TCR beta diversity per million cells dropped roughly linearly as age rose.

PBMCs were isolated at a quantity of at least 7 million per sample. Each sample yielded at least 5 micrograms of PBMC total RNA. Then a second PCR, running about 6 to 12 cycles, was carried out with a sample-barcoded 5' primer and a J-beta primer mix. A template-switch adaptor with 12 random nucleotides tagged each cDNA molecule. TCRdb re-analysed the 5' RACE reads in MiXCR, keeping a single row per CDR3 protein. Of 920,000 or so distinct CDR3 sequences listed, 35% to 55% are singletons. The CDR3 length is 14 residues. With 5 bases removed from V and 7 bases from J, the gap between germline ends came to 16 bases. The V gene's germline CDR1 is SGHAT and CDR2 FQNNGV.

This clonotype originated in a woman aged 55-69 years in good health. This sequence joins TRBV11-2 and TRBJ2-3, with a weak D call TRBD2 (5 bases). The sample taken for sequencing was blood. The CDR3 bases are TGTGCCAGCAGCGAGCGTATAGCGACGCATACGCAGTATTTT. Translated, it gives CASSERIATHTQYF.